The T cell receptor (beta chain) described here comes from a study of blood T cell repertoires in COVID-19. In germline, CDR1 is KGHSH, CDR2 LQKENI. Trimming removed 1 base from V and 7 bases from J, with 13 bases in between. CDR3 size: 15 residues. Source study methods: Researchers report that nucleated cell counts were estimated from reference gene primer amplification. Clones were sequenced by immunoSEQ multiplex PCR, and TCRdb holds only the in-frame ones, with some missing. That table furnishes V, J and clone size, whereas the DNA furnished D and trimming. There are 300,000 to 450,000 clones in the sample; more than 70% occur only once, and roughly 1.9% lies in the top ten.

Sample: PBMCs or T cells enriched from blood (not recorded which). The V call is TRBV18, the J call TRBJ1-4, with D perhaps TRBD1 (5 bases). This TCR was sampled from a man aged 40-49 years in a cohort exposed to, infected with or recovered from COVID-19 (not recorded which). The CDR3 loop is CASSPQIGEGEKLFF. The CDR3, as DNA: TGTGCCAGCTCACCACAGATAGGGGAAGGTGAAAAACTGTTTTTT. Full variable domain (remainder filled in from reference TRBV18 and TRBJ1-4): NAGVMQNPRHLVRRRGQEARLRCSPMKGHSHVYWYRQLPEEGLKFMVYLQKENIIDESGMPKERFSAEFPKEGPSILRIQQVVRGDSAAYFCASSPQIGEGEKLFFGSGTQLSVL.